This T cell receptor beta chain derives from a study of blood T cell repertoires in COVID-19. In the study overall: Donors in the United States, Italy and Spain gave samples during acute or convalescent COVID-19. Sources were T cells, B-cell-depleted T cells, or PBMCs; the material itself was cDNA or gDNA.

The CDR3 consists of 17 residues. CDR1 is WSHSY and CDR2 is SAAADI in the germline V gene. After removal of 4 bases from V and 4 bases from J, the junction contained 12 bases not matched to a gene. Per the authors' pipeline: Using reference gene primer amplification, nucleated cell counts were estimated. Produced via immunoSEQ multiplex PCR; TCRdb's table is partial and in-frame only. V, J and clone size are those of that table, while D and trimming were read from the DNA. The sample lists about 200,000 clones; less than 90% were seen once. The chain joins TRBV10-2 to TRBJ1-2; 10 nucleotides agree with TRBD1. The sequenced material came from peripheral blood. This TCR was sampled from a woman in her 50s with acute or convalescent COVID-19. The CDR3 reads CASSGAGTGAFSYGYTF. The CDR3 nucleotides are TGCGCCAGCAGTGGTGCCGGGACAGGGGCGTTTAGCTATGGCTACACCTTC.